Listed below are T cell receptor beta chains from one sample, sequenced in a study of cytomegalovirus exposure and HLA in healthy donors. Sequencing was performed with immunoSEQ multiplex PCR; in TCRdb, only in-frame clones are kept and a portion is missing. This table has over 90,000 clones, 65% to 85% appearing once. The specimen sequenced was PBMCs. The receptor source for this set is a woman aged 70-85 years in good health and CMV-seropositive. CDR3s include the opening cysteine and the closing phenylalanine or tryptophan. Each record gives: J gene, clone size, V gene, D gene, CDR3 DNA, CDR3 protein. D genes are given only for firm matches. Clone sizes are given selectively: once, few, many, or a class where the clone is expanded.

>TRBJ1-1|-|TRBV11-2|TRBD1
TGTGCCAGCAGCTTAGTGTGGGGACAGATGAACACTGAAGCTTTCTTT
CASSLVWGQMNTEAFF
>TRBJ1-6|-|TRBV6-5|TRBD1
TGTGCCAGCAGCCAGGGGGATAATTCACCCCTCCACTTT
CASSQGDNSPLHF
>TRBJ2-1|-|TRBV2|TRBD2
TGTGCCAGCAGTGAAAGACTAGCGGGAGTCGGGCAGTTCTTC
CASSERLAGVGQFF
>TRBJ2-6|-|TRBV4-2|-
TGTGCCAGCGCCCCGAGAGGGTCCAACGTCCTGACTTTC
CASAPRGSNVLTF
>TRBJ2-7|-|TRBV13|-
TGTGCCAGCAGCTTAGCAGGGACTCGGCAGTACTTC
CASSLAGTRQYF
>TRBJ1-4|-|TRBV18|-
TGTGCCAGCTCCCGAACACAGGGACCTAATGAAAAACTGTTTTTT
CASSRTQGPNEKLFF
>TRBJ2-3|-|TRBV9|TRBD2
TGTGCCAGCAGTGTCCCCTTAGCGGGGGGGGGCACAGATACGCAGTATTTT
CASSVPLAGGGTDTQYF
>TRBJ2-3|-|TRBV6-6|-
TGTGCCAGCAGTTACCGGCTAGCGAGGGATACGCAGTATTTT
CASSYRLARDTQYF
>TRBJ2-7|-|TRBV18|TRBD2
TGTGCCAGCTCAAGCGGGACCTCCTACGAGCAGTACTTC
CASSSGTSYEQYF
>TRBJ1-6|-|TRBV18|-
TGTGCCAGCTCAGCGGGGGGCAGCTCCTATAATTCACCCCTCCACTTT
CASSAGGSSYNSPLHF
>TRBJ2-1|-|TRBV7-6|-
TGTGCCAGCAGCCCTCCCAACGGCAATGAGCAGTTCTTC
CASSPPNGNEQFF
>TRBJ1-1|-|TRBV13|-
TGTGCCAGCAGCCCCGGCGGGGTTATGAACACTGAAGCTTTCTTT
CASSPGGVMNTEAFF
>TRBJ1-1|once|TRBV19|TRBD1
TGTGCCAGTACCTTACGGGGTCCGGGACAGCCGAACACTGAAGCTTTCTTT
CASTLRGPGQPNTEAFF
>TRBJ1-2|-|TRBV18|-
TGTGCCAGCTCACCACCAGCAGGGTATGGCTACACCTTC
CASSPPAGYGYTF
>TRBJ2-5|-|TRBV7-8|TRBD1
TGTGCCAGCAGCTTAACGGGACACAGGGGGCACTTC
CASSLTGHRGHF
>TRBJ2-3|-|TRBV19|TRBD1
TGTGCCAGTAGTGCGGGACAGGGGGCTAATACGCAGTATTTT
CASSAGQGANTQYF
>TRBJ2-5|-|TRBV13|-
TGTGCCAGCAGCTTTGTGGGAGTGGTCCAAGAGACCCAGTACTTC
CASSFVGVVQETQYF
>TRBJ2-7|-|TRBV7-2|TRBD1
TGTGCCAGCAGCGATACCGGGACAGTCTCCTACGAGCAGTACTTC
CASSDTGTVSYEQYF
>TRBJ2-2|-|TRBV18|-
TGTGCCAGCTCACCAGAGGGCGCGGGGGAGCTGTTTTTT
CASSPEGAGELFF
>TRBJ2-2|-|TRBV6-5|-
TGTGCCAGCAGTTACTCGTCACAGCTGAACACCGGGGAGCTGTTTTTT
CASSYSSQLNTGELFF
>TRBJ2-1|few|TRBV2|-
TGTGCCAGCAGTGACTTCGGGCAGGGGGGAATCAATGAGCAGTTCTTC
CASSDFGQGGINEQFF
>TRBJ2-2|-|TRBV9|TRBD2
TGTGCCAGCAGCGTAGGGAGCGGGGGGGCCTACGGGGAGCTGTTTTTT
CASSVGSGGAYGELFF
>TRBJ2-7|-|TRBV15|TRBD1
TGTGCCACCAGCACCAGGACAGGACCATACGAGCAGTACTTC
CATSTRTGPYEQYF
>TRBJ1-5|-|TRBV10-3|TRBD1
TGTGCCATCAGTGAAAGGGACAGAGAATATAGCAATCAGCCCCAGCATTTT
CAISERDREYSNQPQHF
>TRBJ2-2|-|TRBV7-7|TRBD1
TGTGCTAGCAGCACAGCCGGGACAGGGGTAAACACCGGGGAGCTGTTTTTT
CASSTAGTGVNTGELFF